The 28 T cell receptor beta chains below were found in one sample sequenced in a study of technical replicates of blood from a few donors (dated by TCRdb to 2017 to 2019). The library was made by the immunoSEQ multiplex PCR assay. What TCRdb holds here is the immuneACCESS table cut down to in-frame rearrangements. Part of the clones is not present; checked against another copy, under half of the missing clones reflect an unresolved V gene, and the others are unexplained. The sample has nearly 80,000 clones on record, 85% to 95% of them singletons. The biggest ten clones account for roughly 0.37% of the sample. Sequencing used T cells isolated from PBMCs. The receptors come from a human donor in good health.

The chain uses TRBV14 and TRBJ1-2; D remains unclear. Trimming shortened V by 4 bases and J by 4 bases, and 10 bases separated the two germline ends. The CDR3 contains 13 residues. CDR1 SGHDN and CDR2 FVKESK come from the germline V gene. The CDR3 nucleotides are TGTGCCAGCAGCCCCGGGGTGGGCTATGGCTACACCTTC. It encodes CASSPGVGYGYTF.

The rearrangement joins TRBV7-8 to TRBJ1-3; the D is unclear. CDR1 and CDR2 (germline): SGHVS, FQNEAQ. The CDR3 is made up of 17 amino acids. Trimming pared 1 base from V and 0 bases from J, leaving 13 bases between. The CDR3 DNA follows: TGTGCCAGCAGCTTAGGGGCAGCTCCTAACTCTGGAAACACCATATATTTT. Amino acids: CASSLGAAPNSGNTIYF.

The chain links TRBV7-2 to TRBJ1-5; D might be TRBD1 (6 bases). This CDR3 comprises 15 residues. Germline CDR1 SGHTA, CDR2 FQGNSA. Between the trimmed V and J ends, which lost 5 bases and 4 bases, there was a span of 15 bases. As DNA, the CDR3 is TGTGCCAGCAGCCCTAGCGGGACACCGAATCAGCCCCAGCATTTT. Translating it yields CASSPSGTPNQPQHF.

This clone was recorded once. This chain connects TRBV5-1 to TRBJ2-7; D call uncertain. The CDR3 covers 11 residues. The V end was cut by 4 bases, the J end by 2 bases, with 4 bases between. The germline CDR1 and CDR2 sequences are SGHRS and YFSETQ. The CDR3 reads CASSRAYEQYF. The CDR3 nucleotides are TGCGCCAGCAGCCGTGCCTACGAGCAGTACTTC.

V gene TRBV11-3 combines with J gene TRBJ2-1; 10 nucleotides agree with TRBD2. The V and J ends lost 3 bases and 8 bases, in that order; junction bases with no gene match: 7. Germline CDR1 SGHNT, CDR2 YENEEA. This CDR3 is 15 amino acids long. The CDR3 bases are TGTGCCAGCAGCTTCTTAGCGGGAGGCAGCGATGAGCAGTTCTTC. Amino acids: CASSFLAGGSDEQFF. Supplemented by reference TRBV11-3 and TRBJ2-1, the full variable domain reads EAGVVQSPRYKIIEKKQPVAFWCNPISGHNTLYWYLQNLGQGPELLIRYENEEAVDDSQLPKDRFSAERLKGVDSTLKIQPAELGDSAVYLCASSFLAGGSDEQFFGPGTRLTVL.

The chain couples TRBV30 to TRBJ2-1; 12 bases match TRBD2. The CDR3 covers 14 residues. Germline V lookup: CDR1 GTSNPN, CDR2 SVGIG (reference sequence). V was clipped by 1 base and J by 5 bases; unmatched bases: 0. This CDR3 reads CAWSGLAGDNEQFF. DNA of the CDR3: TGTGCCTGGAGTGGACTAGCGGGAGACAATGAGCAGTTCTTC.

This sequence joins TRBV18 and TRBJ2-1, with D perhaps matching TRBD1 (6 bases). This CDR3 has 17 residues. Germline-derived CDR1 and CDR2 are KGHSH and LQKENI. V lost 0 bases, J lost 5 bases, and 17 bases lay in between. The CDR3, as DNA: TGTGCCAGCTCACCACCGAAGGGGGAACTCTGGAACAATGAGCAGTTCTTC. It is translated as CASSPPKGELWNNEQFF.

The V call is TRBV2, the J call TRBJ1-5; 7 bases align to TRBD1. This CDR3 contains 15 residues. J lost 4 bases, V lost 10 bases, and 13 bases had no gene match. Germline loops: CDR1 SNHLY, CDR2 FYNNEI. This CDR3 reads CATDIQGLGNQPQHF. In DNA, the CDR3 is TGTGCCACCGACATACAGGGGCTTGGAAATCAGCCCCAGCATTTT.

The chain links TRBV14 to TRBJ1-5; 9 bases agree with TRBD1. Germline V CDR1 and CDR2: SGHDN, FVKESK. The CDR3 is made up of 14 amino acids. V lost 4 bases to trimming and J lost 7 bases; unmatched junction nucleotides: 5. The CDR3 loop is CASSPGQGGQPQHF. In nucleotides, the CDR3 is TGTGCCAGCAGCCCGGGACAGGGAGGGCAGCCCCAGCATTTT.

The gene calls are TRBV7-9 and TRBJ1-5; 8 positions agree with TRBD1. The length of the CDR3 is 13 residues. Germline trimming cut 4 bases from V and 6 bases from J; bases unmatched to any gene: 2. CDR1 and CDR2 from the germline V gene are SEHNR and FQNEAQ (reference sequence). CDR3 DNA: TGTGCCAGCAGCTCAGGGGGCCTTCAGCCCCAGCATTTT. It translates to CASSSGGLQPQHF.

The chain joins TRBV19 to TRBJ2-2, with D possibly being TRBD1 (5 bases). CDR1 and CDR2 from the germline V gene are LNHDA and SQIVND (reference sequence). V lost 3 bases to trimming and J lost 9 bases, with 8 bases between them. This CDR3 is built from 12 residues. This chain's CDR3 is CASSMLGRELFF. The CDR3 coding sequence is TGTGCCAGTAGTATGTTGGGGCGGGAGCTGTTTTTT.

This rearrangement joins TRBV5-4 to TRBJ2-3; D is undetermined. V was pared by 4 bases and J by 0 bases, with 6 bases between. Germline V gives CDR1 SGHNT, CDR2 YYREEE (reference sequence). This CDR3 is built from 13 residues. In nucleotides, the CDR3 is TGTGCCAGCAGCGCAGATAGCACAGATACGCAGTATTTT. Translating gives CASSADSTDTQYF.

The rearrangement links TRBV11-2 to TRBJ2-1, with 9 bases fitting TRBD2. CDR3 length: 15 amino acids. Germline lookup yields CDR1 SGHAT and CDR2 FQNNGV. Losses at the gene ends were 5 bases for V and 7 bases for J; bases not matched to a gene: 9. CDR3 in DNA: TGTGCCAGCAGCCGTCCGGGACTAGCTATGAATGAGCAGTTCTTC. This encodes CASSRPGLAMNEQFF.

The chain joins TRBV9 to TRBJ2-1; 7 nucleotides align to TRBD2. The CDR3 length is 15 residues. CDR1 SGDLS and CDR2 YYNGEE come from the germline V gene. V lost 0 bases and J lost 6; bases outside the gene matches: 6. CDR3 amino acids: CASSVGAGVSNEQFF. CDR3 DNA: TGTGCCAGCAGCGTAGGCGCGGGAGTGAGCAATGAGCAGTTCTTC.

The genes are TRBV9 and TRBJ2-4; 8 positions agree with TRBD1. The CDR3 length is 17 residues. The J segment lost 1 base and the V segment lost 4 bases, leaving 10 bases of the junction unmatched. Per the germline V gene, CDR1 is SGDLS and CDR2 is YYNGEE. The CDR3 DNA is TGTGCCAGCAGCTCGCGGACGGACAGGGCGGCCAAAAACATTCAGTACTTC. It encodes CASSSRTDRAAKNIQYF.

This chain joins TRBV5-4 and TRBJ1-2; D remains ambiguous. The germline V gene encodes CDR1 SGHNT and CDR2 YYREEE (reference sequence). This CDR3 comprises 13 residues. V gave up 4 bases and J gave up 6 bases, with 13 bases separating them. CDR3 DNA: TGTGCCAGCAGCGCGGCGGACTTTAATGGCTACACCTTC. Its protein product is CASSAADFNGYTF.

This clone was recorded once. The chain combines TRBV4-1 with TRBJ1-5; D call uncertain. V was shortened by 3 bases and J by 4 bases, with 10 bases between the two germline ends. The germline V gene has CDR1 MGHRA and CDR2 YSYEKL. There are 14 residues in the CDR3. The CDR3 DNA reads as TGCGCCAGCAGCCACCCCCCTCAGAATCAGCCCCAGCATTTT. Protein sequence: CASSHPPQNQPQHF.

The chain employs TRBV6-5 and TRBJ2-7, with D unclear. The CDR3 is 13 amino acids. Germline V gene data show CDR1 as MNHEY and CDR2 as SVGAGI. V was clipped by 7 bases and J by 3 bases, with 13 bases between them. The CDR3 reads CASTEAASYEQYF. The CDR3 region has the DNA TGTGCCAGCACCGAAGCCGCAAGCTACGAGCAGTACTTC.

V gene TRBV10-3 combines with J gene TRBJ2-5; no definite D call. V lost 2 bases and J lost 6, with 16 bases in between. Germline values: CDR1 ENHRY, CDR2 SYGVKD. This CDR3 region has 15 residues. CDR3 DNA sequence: TGTGCCATCAGTGAGCCTAATAGTAATGCTCAGACCCAGTACTTC. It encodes CAISEPNSNAQTQYF.

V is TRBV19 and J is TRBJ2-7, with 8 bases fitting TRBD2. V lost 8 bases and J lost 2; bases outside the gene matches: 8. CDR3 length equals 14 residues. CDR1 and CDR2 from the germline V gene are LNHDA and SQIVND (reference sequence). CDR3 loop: CASADIAGTYEQYF. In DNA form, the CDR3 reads TGTGCCAGTGCGGATATAGCGGGGACCTACGAGCAGTACTTC.

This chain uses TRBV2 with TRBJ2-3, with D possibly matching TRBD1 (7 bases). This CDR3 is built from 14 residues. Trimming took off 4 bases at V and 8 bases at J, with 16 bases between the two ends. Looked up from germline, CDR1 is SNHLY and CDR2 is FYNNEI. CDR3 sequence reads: CASSADREVGTQYF. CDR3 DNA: TGTGCCAGCAGTGCTGACAGGGAGGTCGGTACGCAGTATTTT.

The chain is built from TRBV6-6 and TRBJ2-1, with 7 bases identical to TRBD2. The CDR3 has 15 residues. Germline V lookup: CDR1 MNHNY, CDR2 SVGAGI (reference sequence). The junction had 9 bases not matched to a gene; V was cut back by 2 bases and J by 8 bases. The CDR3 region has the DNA TGTGCCAGCAGTTACGGGGGGGAGGGCCTTTATGAGCAGTTCTTC. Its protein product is CASSYGGEGLYEQFF.

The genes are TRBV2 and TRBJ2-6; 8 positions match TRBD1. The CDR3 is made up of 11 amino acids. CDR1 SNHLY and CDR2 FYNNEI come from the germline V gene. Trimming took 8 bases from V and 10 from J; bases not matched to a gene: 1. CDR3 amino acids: CASRTGNVLTF. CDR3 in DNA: TGTGCCAGCCGGACAGGGAACGTCCTGACTTTC.

The chain's CDR3 is CASSQETANYEQYF. The DNA for the CDR3 is TGCGCCAGCAGCCAAGAGACAGCCAACTACGAGCAGTACTTC. V gene TRBV4-3 combines with J gene TRBJ2-7; perhaps TRBD1 as D (5 bases). The CDR3 length is 14 residues. V lost 0 bases and J lost 3, with 9 bases in between. Germline CDR1 is LGHNA and CDR2 is YSLEER.

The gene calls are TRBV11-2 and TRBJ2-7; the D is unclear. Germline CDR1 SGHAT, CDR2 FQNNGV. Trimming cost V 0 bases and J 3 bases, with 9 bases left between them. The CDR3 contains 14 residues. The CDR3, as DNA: TGTGCCAGCAGCTTAGACACAGTACACTACGAGCAGTACTTC. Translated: CASSLDTVHYEQYF.

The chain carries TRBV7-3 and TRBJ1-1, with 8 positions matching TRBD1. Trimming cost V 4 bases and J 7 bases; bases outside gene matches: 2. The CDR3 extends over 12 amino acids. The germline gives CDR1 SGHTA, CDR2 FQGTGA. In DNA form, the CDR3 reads TGTGCCAGCAGCTCCGGGACAGGTGAAGCTTTCTTT. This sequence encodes CASSSGTGEAFF. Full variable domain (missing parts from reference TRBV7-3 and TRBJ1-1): GAGVSQTPSNKVTEKGKYVELRCDPISGHTALYWYRQSLGQGPEFLIYFQGTGAADDSGLPNDRFFAVRPEGSVSTLKIQRTERGDSAVYLCASSSGTGEAFFGQGTRLTVV.

The CDR3 reads CASSVQGSIQYF. CDR3 DNA: TGTGCCAGCAGCGTACAGGGCAGCATTCAGTACTTC. The rearrangement joins TRBV9 to TRBJ2-4; a possible D gene is TRBD1 (5 bases). The CDR3 runs 12 residues. The germline V gene has CDR1 SGDLS and CDR2 YYNGEE. With 1 base removed from V and 9 bases from J, the gap between germline ends came to 8 bases.

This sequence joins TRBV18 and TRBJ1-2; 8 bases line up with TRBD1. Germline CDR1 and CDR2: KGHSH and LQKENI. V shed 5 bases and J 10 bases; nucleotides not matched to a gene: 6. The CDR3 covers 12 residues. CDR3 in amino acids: CASSAGQGYYTF. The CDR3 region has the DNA TGTGCCAGCTCAGCCGGACAGGGATACTACACCTTC.